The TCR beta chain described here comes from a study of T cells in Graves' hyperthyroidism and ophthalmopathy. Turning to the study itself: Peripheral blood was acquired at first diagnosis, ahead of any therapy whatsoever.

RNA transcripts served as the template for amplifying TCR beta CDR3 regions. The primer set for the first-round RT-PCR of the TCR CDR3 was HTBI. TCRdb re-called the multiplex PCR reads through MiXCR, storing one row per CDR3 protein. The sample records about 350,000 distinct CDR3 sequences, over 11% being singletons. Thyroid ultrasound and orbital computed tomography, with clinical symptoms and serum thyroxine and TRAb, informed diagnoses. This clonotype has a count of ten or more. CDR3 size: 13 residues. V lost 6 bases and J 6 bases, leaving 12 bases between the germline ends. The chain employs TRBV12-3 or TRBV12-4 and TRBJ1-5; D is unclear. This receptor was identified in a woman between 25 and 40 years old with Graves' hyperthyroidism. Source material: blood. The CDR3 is CASSPGLVQPQHF. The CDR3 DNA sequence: TGTGCCAGCAGCCCAGGCCTAGTTCAGCCCCAGCATTTT.